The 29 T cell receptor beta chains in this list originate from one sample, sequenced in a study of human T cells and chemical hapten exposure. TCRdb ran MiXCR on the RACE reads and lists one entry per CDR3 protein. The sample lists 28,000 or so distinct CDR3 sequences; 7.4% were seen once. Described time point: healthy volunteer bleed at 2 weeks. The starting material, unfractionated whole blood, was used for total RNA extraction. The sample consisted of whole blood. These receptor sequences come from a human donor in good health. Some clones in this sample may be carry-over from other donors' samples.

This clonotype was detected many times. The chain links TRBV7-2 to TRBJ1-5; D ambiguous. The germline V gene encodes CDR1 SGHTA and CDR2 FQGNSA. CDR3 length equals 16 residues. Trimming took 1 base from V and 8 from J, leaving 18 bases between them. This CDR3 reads CASSLVGSPQWEPQHF. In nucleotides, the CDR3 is TGTGCCAGCAGCTTAGTGGGGTCCCCCCAGTGGGAGCCCCAGCATTTT. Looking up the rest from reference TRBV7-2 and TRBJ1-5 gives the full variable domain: GAGVSQSPSNKVTEKGKDVELRCDPISGHTALYWYRQSLGQGLEFLIYFQGNSAPDKSGLPSDRFSAERTGGSVSTLTIQRTQQEDSAVYLCASSLVGSPQWEPQHFGDGTRLSIL.

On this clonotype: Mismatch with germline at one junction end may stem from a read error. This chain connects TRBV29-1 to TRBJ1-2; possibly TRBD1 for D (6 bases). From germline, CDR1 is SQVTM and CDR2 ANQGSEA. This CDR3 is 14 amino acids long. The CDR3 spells CSVEGAGENYGDTF. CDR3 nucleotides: TGCAGCGTTGAGGGGGCAGGGGAGAATTATGGCGACACCTTC.

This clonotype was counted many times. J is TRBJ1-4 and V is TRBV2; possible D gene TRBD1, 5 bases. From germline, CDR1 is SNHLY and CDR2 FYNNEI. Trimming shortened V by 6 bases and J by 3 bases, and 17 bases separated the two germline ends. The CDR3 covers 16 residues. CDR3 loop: CASRGRSRQPNEKLFF. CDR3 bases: TGTGCCAGCAGGGGAAGGTCGAGACAGCCTAATGAAAAACTGTTTTTT. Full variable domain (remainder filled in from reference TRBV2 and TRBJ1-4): EPEVTQTPSHQVTQMGQEVILRCVPISNHLYFYWYRQILGQKVEFLVSFYNNEISEKSEIFDDQFSVERPDGSNFTLKIRSTKLEDSAMYFCASRGRSRQPNEKLFFGSGTQLSVL.

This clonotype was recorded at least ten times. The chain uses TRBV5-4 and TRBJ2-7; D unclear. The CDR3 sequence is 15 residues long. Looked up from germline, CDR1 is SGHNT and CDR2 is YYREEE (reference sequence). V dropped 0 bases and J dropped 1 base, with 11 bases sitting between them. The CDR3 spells CASSLEPVISYEQYF. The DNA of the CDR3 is TGTGCCAGCAGCTTGGAGCCAGTTATATCCTACGAGCAGTACTTC.

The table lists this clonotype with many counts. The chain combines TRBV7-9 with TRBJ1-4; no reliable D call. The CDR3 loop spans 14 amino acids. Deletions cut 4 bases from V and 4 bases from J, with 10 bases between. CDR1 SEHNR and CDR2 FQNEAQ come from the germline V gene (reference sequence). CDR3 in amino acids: CASSSQRINEKLFF. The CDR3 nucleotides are TGTGCCAGCAGCTCTCAGAGGATTAATGAAAAACTGTTTTTT. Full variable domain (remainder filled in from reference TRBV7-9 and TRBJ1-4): DTGVSQNPRHKITKRGQNVTFRCDPISEHNRLYWYRQTLGQGPEFLTYFQNEAQLEKSRLLSDRFSAERPKGSFSTLEIQRTEQGDSAMYLCASSSQRINEKLFFGSGTQLSVL.

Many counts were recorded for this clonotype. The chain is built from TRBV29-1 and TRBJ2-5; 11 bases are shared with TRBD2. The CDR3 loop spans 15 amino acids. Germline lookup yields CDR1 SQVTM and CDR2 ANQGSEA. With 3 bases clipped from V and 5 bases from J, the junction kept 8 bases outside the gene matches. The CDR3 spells CSVDLAGGSAETQYF. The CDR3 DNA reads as TGCAGCGTTGATCTAGCGGGGGGCTCCGCGGAGACCCAGTACTTC.

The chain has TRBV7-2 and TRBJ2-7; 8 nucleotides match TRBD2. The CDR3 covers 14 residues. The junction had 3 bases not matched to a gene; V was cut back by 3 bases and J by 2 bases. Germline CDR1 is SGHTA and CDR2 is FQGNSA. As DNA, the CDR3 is TGTGCCAGCAGCTTCAAGCGGGGGCCCTACGAGCAGTACTTC. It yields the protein CASSFKRGPYEQYF.

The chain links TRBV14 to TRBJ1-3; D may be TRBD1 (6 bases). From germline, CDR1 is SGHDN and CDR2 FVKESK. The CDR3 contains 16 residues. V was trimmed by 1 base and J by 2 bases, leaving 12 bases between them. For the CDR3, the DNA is TGTGCCAGCAGCCAAGGATCGGCAGGGGCTGGAAACACCATATATTTT. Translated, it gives CASSQGSAGAGNTIYF.

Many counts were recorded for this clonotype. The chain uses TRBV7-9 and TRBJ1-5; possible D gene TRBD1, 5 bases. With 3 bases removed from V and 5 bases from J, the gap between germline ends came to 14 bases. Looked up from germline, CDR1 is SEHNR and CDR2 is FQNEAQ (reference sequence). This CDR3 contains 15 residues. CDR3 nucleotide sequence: TGTGCCAGCAGCTTGACCCACGGGGGGGATCAGCCCCAGCATTTT. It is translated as CASSLTHGGDQPQHF.

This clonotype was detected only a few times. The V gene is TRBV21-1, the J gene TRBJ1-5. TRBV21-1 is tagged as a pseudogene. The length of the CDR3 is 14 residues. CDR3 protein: CASRCSHSNQPQHF. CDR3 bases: TGTGCCAGCAGGTGCAGTCATAGCAATCAGCCCCAGCATTTT.

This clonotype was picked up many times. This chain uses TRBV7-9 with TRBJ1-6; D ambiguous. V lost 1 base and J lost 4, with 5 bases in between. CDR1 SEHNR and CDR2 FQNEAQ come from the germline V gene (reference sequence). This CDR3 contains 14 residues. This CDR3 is CASSLEQYNSPLHF. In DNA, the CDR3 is TGTGCCAGCAGCTTAGAACAATATAATTCACCCCTCCACTTT.

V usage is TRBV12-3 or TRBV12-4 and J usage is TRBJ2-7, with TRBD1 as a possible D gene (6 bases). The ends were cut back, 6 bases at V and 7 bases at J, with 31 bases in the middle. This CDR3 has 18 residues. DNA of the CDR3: TGTGCCAGCAGCCCCCACTACCTAAAACAGGGACCCTCGGGAGAGCAGTACTTC. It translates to CASSPHYLKQGPSGEQYF.

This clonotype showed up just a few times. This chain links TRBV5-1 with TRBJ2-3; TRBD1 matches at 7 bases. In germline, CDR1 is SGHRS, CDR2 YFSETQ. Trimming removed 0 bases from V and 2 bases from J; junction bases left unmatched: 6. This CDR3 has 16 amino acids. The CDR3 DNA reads TGCGCCAGCAGCTTGGAGGGACAGCATAACACAGATACGCAGTATTTT. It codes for CASSLEGQHNTDTQYF. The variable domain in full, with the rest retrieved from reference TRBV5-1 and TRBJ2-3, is KAGVTQTPRYLIKTRGQQVTLSCSPISGHRSVSWYQQTPGQGLQFLFEYFSETQRNKGNFPGRFSGRQFSNSRSEMNVSTLELGDSALYLCASSLEGQHNTDTQYFGPGTRLTVL.

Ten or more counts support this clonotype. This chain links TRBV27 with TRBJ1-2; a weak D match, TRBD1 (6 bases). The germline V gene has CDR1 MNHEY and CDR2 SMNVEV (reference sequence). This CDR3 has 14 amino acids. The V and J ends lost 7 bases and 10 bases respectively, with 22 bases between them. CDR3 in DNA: TGTGCCAGCACCACTCTAATCCAGGGGAGCGACTACACCTTC. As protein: CASTTLIQGSDYTF.

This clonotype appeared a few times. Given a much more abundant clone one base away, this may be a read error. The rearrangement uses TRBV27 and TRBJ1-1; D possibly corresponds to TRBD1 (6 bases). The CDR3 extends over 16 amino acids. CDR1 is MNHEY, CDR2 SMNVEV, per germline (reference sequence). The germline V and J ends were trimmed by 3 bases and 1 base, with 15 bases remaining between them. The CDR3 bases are TGTGCCAGCAGTTTTGGGGGTGGACAGAGGAACACTGAAGCTTTCTTT. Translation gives CASSFGGGQRNTEAFF.

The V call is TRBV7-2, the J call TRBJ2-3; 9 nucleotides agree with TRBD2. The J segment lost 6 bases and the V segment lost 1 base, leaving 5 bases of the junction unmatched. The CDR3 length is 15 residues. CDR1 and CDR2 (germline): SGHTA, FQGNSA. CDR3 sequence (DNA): TGTGCCAGCAGCTTAGGGGGACTAGCAAGCGATACGCAGTATTTT. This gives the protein CASSLGGLASDTQYF.

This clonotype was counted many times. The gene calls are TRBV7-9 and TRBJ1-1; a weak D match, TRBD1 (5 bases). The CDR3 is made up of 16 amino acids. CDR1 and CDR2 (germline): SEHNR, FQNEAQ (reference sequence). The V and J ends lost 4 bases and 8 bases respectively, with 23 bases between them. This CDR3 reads CASSSSTAQGVSEAFF. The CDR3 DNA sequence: TGTGCCAGCAGCTCATCCACGGCGCAGGGAGTTTCGGAAGCTTTCTTT.

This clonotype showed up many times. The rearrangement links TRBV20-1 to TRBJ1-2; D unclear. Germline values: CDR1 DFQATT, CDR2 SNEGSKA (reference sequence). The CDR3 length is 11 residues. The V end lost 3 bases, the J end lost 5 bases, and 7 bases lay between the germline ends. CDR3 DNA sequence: TGCAGTGCTAGCGAGGGTTATGGCTACACCTTC. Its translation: CSASEGYGYTF.

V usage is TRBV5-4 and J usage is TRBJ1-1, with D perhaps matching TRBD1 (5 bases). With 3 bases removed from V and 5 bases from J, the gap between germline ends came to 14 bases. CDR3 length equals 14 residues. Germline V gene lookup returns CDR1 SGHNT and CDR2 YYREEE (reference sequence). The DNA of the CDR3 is TGTGCCAGCAGCTCCGGGACCCTAGGGACTGAAGCTTTCTTT. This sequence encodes CASSSGTLGTEAFF.

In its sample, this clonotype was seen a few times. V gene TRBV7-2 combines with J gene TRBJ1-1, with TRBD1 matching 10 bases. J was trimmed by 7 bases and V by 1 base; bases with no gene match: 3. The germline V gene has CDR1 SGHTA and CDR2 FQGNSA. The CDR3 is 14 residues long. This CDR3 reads CASSLVGTGVEAFF. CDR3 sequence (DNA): TGTGCCAGCAGCTTAGTCGGGACAGGGGTTGAAGCTTTCTTT. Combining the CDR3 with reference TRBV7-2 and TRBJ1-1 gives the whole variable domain GAGVSQSPSNKVTEKGKDVELRCDPISGHTALYWYRQSLGQGLEFLIYFQGNSAPDKSGLPSDRFSAERTGGSVSTLTIQRTQQEDSAVYLCASSLVGTGVEAFFGQGTRLTVV.

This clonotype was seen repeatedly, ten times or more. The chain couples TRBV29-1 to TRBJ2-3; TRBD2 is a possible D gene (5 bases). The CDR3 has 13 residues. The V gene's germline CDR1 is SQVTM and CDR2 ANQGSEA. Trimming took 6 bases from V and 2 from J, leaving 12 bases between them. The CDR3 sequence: CSVLLDFTDTQYF. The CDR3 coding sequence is TGCAGCGTCCTACTAGATTTCACAGATACGCAGTATTTT.

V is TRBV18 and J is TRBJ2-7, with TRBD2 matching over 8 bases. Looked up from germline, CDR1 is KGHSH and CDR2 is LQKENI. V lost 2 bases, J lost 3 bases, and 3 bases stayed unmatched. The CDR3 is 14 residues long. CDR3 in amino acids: CASSPVGLGYEQYF. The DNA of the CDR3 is TGTGCCAGCTCACCAGTGGGACTAGGCTACGAGCAGTACTTC.

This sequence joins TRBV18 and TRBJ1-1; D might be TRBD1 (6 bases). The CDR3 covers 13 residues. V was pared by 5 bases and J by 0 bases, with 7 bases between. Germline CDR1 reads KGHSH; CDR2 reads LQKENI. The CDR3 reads CASSGQMNTEAFF. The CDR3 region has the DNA TGTGCCAGCTCAGGACAGATGAACACTGAAGCTTTCTTT.

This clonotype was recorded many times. In nucleotides, the CDR3 is TGTGCCAGCAGTCTGGACAGGAACACTGAAGCTTTCTTT. Encoded protein: CASSLDRNTEAFF. This rearrangement joins TRBV2 to TRBJ1-1, with a tentative D call TRBD1 (6 bases). This CDR3 contains 13 residues. Trimming shortened V by 5 bases and J by 1 base, and 8 bases separated the two germline ends. Germline V gene sequence: CDR1 SNHLY, CDR2 FYNNEI.

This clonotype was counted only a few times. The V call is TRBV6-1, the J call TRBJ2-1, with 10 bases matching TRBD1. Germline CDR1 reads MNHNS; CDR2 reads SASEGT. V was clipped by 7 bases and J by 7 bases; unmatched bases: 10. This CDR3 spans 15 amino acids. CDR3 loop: CASTGGGTGENEQFF. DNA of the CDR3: TGTGCCAGCACCGGAGGGGGGACAGGGGAAAATGAGCAGTTCTTC.

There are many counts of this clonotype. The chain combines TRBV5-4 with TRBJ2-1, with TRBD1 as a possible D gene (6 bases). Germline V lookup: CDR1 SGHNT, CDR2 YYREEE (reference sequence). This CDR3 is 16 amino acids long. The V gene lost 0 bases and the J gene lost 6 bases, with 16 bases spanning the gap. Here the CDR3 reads CASSLVQGPESNEQFF. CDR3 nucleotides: TGTGCCAGCAGCTTGGTGCAGGGGCCAGAGAGCAATGAGCAGTTCTTC.

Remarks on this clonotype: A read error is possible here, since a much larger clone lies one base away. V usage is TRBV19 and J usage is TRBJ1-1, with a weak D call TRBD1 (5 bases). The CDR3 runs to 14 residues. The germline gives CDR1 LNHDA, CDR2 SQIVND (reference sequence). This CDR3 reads CDSSMGTVNTEAFF. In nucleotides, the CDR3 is TGTGACAGTAGTATGGGGACCGTGAACACTGAAGCTTTCTTT.

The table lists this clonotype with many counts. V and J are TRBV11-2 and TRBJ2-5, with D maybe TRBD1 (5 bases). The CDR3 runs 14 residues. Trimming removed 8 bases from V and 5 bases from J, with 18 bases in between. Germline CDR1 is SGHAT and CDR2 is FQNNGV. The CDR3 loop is CASGSGLVGETQYF. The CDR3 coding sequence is TGTGCCAGCGGCTCAGGGCTAGTGGGGGAGACCCAGTACTTC.

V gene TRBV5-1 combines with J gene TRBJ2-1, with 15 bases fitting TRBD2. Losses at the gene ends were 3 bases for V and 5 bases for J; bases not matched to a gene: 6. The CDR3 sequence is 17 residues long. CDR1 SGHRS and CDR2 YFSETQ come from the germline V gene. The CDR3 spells CASSWGLAGGLDNEQFF. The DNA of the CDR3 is TGCGCCAGCAGCTGGGGACTAGCGGGGGGCCTTGACAATGAGCAGTTCTTC.